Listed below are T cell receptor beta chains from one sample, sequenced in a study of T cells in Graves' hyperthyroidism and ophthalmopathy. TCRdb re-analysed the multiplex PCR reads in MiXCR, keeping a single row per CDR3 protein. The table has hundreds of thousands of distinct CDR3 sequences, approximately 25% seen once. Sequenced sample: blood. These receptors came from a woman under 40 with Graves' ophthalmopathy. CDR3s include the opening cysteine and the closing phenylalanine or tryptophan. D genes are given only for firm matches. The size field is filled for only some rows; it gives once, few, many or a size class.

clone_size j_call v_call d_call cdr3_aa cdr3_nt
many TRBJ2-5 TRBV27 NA CASSLTGYGETQYF TGTGCCAGCAGTTTGACAGGATACGGGGAGACCCAGTACTTC
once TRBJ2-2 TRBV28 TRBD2 CASTRGGRGTGELFF TGTGCCAGCACCCGGGGCGGGAGAGGCACCGGGGAGCTGTTTTTT
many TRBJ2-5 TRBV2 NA CASSESPGEEETQYF TGTGCCAGCAGTGAGTCCCCAGGGGAGGAAGAGACCCAGTACTTC
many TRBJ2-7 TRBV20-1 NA CSALNMVHSYEQYF TGCAGTGCTTTGAACATGGTCCACTCCTACGAGCAGTACTTC
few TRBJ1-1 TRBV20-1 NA CSATVSGQYTEAFF TGCAGTGCTACAGTCTCAGGACAGTACACTGAAGCTTTCTTT
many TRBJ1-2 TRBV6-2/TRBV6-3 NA CASSQNTQLGGCTF TGTGCCAGCAGTCAGAATACCCAGTTGGGTGGCTGCACCTTC
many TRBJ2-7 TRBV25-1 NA CASSSNKYEQYF TGTGCCAGCAGTTCAAATAAATACGAGCAGTACTTC
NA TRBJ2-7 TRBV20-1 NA CSARDQQGSYEQYF TGCAGTGCTAGAGATCAACAGGGCTCCTACGAGCAGTACTTC
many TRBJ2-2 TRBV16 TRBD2 CASSPGLAGAKNTGELFF TGTGCCAGCAGCCCTGGACTAGCGGGGGCTAAGAACACCGGGGAGCTGTTTTTT
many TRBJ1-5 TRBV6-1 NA CASTPRGRDQPQHF TGTGCCAGCACCCCCCGGGGTCGAGATCAGCCCCAGCATTTT
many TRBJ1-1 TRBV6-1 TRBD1 CASSGLDRGSNTEAFF TGTGCCAGCAGTGGCCTTGACAGGGGTTCGAACACTGAAGCTTTCTTT
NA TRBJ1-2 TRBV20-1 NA CSAEGSGGYTF TGCAGTGCTGAAGGTAGTGGGGGCTACACCTTC
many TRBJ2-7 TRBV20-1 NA CSACRDGDSYEQYF TGCAGTGCTTGCCGGGACGGTGACTCCTACGAGCAGTACTTC
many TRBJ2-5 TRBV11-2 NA CASSLDGTGRETQYF TGTGCCAGCAGCTTAGATGGCACAGGCCGGGAGACCCAGTACTTC
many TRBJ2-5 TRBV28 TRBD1 CASSPLTGAETQYF TGTGCCAGCAGTCCACTGACAGGGGCAGAGACCCAGTACTTC
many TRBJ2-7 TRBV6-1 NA CASSELWSSYEQYF TGTGCCAGCAGTGAATTGTGGAGCTCCTACGAGCAGTACTTC
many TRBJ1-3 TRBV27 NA CASSPNSGNTIYF TGTGCCAGCAGCCCGAACTCTGGAAACACCATATATTTT
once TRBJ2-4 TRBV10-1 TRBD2 CASMGRVNIQYF TGCGCCAGCATGGGGAGGGTGAACATTCAGTACTTC
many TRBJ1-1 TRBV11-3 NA CASSLGRTDTEAFF TGTGCCAGCAGCTTGGGGAGGACTGACACTGAAGCTTTCTTT
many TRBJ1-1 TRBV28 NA CASSSGLVYTEAFF TGTGCCAGCAGTTCTGGCCTGGTGTATACTGAAGCTTTCTTT
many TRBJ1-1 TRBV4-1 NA CASSQDEGAEAFF TGCGCCAGCAGCCAAGATGAGGGCGCTGAAGCTTTCTTT
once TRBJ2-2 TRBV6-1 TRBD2 CASSDSGKNTGELSF TGTGCCAGCAGTGATAGCGGGAAGAACACCGGGGAGCTGTCTTTT
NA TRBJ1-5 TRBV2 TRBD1 CASSDETGVNQPQHF TGTGCCAGCAGTGATGAGACAGGGGTCAATCAGCCCCAGCATTTT
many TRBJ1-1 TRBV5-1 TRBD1 CASSVGQQNTEAFF TGCGCCAGCAGCGTGGGACAGCAGAACACTGAAGCTTTCTTT
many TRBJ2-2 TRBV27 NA CASSSPAGLYTGELFF TGTGCCAGCAGTTCCCCGGCAGGGCTTTACACCGGGGAGCTGTTTTTT
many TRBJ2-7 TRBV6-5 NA CASSYSGGALSYEQYF TGTGCCAGCAGTTACTCAGGGGGGGCCCTCTCCTACGAGCAGTACTTC
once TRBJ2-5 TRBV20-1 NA CSAPSARDNQETQYF TGCAGTGCTCCATCTGCCCGGGACAACCAAGAGACCCAGTACTTC
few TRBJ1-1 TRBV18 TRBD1 CASSMDRDNTEAFF TGTGCCAGCTCAATGGACAGGGATAACACTGAAGCTTTCTTT
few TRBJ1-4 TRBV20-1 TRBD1 CSARGAGGGGTNEKLFF TGCAGTGCTAGAGGTGCAGGGGGCGGGGGAACTAATGAAAAACTGTTTTTT